Listed below are T cell receptor beta chains from one sample, sequenced in a study of shared T cell receptors in the human thymus. Produced via immunoSEQ multiplex PCR; TCRdb's table is partial and in-frame only. The table lists hundreds of thousands of clones, 70% to 90% of them singletons. This sample also appeared in a second study, on human thymus T cells.

Specimen: thymocytes. These receptors all stem from a boy younger than two with a congenital heart defect. The CDR3 runs from the conserved cysteine through the conserved F or W. The D gene is left open where the match is weak. The size field is filled for only some rows; it gives once, few, many or a size class.

TRBJ1-3 | 16 | TRBV14 | - | - | CASSHYYPGHGNTIYF | TGTGCCAGCAGCCATTACTATCCGGGTCATGGAAACACCATATATTTT
TRBJ2-7 | 14 | TRBV5-6 | - | TRBD2 | CASSRGRGGDEQYF | TGTGCCAGCAGCCGGGGGAGGGGAGGCGACGAGCAGTACTTC
TRBJ2-3 | 14 | TRBV25-1 | - | TRBD1 | CASSEGQGADTQYF | TGTGCCAGCAGTGAGGGACAGGGGGCAGATACGCAGTATTTT
TRBJ2-2 | 20 | TRBV19 | once | TRBD2 | CASSNPGLAGGDKKTGELFF | TGTGCCAGTAGTAACCCGGGACTAGCGGGAGGAGACAAGAAAACCGGGGAGCTGTTTTTT
TRBJ2-7 | 13 | TRBV18 | - | - | CASSPLPGYEQYF | TGTGCCAGCTCACCACTGCCAGGCTACGAGCAGTACTTC
TRBJ1-3 | 16 | TRBV4-3 | - | - | CASSQETEYSGNTIYF | TGCGCCAGCAGCCAAGAAACTGAGTACTCTGGAAACACCATATATTTT
TRBJ2-1 | 17 | TRBV4-3 | once | TRBD2 | CASSQVERSGGANEQFF | TGCGCCAGCAGCCAAGTTGAACGTAGCGGGGGGGCCAATGAGCAGTTCTTC
TRBJ2-7 | 14 | TRBV28 | - | TRBD2 | CASNLAGAPFEQYF | TGTGCCAGCAACCTAGCGGGGGCTCCGTTCGAGCAGTACTTC
TRBJ1-4 | 14 | TRBV4-3 | - | - | CASSQVTGNEKLFF | TGCGCCAGCAGCCAAGTTACAGGGAACGAAAAACTGTTTTTT
TRBJ2-1 | 16 | TRBV6-1 | - | - | CASSARESGPYNEQFF | TGTGCCAGCAGTGCCCGGGAGAGCGGCCCCTACAATGAGCAGTTCTTC
TRBJ2-7 | 14 | TRBV28 | - | - | CASSFTGWSYEQYF | TGTGCCAGCAGTTTCACAGGGTGGTCCTACGAGCAGTACTTC
TRBJ1-4 | 15 | TRBV4-3 | - | - | CASSQPGHLNEKLFF | TGCGCCAGCAGCCAACCCGGACACCTTAATGAAAAACTGTTTTTT
TRBJ1-5 | 20 | TRBV30 | - | TRBD1 | CAWSVQKGGGGQGAGGPQHF | TGTGCCTGGAGTGTACAGAAGGGAGGCGGAGGACAGGGCGCAGGGGGGCCCCAGCATTTT
TRBJ2-7 | 15 | TRBV27 | - | - | CASSLRPAVSYEQYF | TGTGCCAGCAGTTTACGTCCTGCCGTCAGCTACGAGCAGTACTTC
TRBJ2-3 | 17 | TRBV28 | - | TRBD2 | CASRPGTSGPFTDTQYF | TGTGCCAGCAGACCAGGGACTAGCGGCCCTTTCACAGATACGCAGTATTTT
TRBJ2-7 | 14 | TRBV4-1 | - | TRBD1 | CASSPSRDSYEQYF | TGCGCCAGCAGTCCTTCCAGGGACAGCTACGAGCAGTACTTC
TRBJ2-1 | 16 | TRBV15 | - | - | CATSRPGMWSFNEQFF | TGTGCCACCAGCAGGCCGGGGATGTGGTCCTTCAATGAGCAGTTCTTC
TRBJ2-1 | 14 | TRBV14 | - | - | CASSQVAFYNEQFF | TGTGCCAGCAGCCAAGTGGCATTTTACAATGAGCAGTTCTTC
TRBJ2-6 | 16 | TRBV5-4 | few | TRBD2 | CASSWTSGRGANVLTF | TGTGCCAGCAGCTGGACTAGCGGGAGGGGGGCCAACGTCCTGACTTTC
TRBJ1-4 | 14 | TRBV4-3 | few | TRBD1 | CASSQDRGDEKLFF | TGCGCCAGCAGCCAAGACAGGGGGGATGAAAAACTGTTTTTT
TRBJ1-5 | 17 | TRBV12-5 | - | TRBD1 | CASGLVARQGADQPQHF | TGTGCTAGTGGTTTGGTCGCCCGACAGGGGGCTGATCAGCCCCAGCATTTT
TRBJ2-7 | 15 | TRBV4-1 | - | TRBD1 | CASSQVSQGDYEQYF | TGCGCCAGCAGCCAAGTGTCGCAGGGGGACTACGAGCAGTACTTC
TRBJ1-1 | 16 | TRBV5-1 | - | TRBD1 | CASSSPPRGENTEAFF | TGCGCCAGCAGCTCCCCTCCCAGGGGGGAGAACACTGAAGCTTTCTTT
TRBJ1-6 | 20 | TRBV4-3 | once | - | CASSQAKRSGKARGNSPLHF | TGCGCCAGCAGCCAAGCAAAGAGGTCAGGGAAAGCCCGGGGGAATTCACCCCTCCACTTT
TRBJ2-7 | 12 | TRBV10-1 | once | - | CASSPRSYEQYF | TGCGCCAGCAGTCCCCGTTCCTACGAGCAGTACTTC
TRBJ2-1 | 16 | TRBV4-3 | - | TRBD2 | CASSQEKSGGYNEQFF | TGCGCCAGCAGCCAAGAAAAGAGCGGGGGCTACAATGAGCAGTTCTTC
TRBJ2-3 | 15 | TRBV15 | - | TRBD1 | CATSRAGGEADTQYF | TGTGCCACCAGCAGGGCAGGGGGAGAGGCAGATACGCAGTATTTT
TRBJ1-1 | 15 | TRBV28 | - | - | CASSLRESMNTEAFF | TGTGCCAGCAGTTTGAGGGAGTCCATGAACACTGAAGCTTTCTTT
TRBJ2-1 | 18 | TRBV10-1 | - | TRBD2 | CASSENLPGLVNYNEQFF | TGCGCCAGCAGTGAGAACCTACCGGGACTAGTCAACTACAATGAGCAGTTCTTC
TRBJ2-3 | 15 | TRBV29-1 | - | TRBD2 | CSVAQLAGSTDTQYF | TGCAGCGTTGCCCAACTAGCGGGAAGCACAGATACGCAGTATTTT
TRBJ1-4 | 16 | TRBV7-7 | - | - | CASRVKTGQSNEKLFF | TGTGCTAGCAGGGTAAAGACAGGACAATCTAATGAAAAACTGTTTTTT
TRBJ1-1 | 17 | TRBV5-1 | - | TRBD1 | CASSGTGWGEPNTEAFF | TGCGCCAGCAGCGGGACAGGGTGGGGAGAGCCGAACACTGAAGCTTTCTTT
TRBJ1-2 | 13 | TRBV2 | - | TRBD1 | CASEGDRDYGYTF | TGTGCCAGCGAGGGGGACAGGGATTATGGCTACACCTTC
TRBJ2-4 | 15 | TRBV28 | - | TRBD2 | CASTRAGGDKNIQYF | TGTGCCAGCACTCGCGCGGGGGGAGACAAAAACATTCAGTACTTC
TRBJ2-5 | 14 | TRBV6-5 | once | TRBD2 | CASGAGGPQETQYF | TGTGCCAGCGGAGCGGGGGGCCCACAAGAGACCCAGTACTTC
TRBJ1-2 | 14 | TRBV28 | - | - | CASSPGKPNYGYTF | TGTGCCAGCAGTCCAGGGAAACCCAACTATGGCTACACCTTC
TRBJ2-1 | 14 | TRBV6-6 | - | - | CASSYSSARRPEFF | TGTGCCAGCAGTTACTCTAGCGCCAGGCGGCCGGAGTTCTTC
TRBJ2-5 | 15 | TRBV14 | once | TRBD1 | CASSQGSGTGETQYF | TGTGCCAGCAGCCAAGGTTCCGGGACAGGTGAGACCCAGTACTTC
TRBJ1-6 | 17 | TRBV10-3 | - | - | CAISESGGSSYNSPLHF | TGTGCCATCAGTGAGTCGGGAGGGAGCTCCTATAATTCACCCCTCCACTTT
TRBJ2-7 | 16 | TRBV27 | - | TRBD1 | CASSLGPGQGSYEQYF | TGTGCCAGCAGTTTAGGACCGGGACAGGGGAGCTACGAGCAGTACTTC
TRBJ2-7 | 14 | TRBV29-1 | - | TRBD1 | CSVAPGQGRYEQYF | TGCAGCGTTGCTCCGGGACAGGGACGCTACGAGCAGTACTTC
TRBJ2-3 | 16 | TRBV19 | few | - | CASSSGAGGSADTQYF | TGTGCCAGTAGTAGCGGGGCAGGGGGTTCGGCAGATACGCAGTATTTT
TRBJ2-1 | 17 | TRBV28 | - | TRBD2 | CASTHLREAGGPNEQFF | TGTGCCAGTACCCACCTTAGGGAGGCGGGGGGGCCGAATGAGCAGTTCTTC
TRBJ2-1 | 17 | TRBV19 | - | - | CASSTMDRDIIGNEQFF | TGTGCCAGTTCAACGATGGACCGGGACATAATCGGCAATGAGCAGTTCTTC
TRBJ1-6 | 13 | TRBV30 | - | - | CAWMGRGDSPLHF | TGTGCCTGGATGGGGCGGGGGGATTCACCCCTCCACTTT
TRBJ1-6 | 16 | TRBV6-1 | - | - | CASSEARQDYNSPLHF | TGTGCCAGCAGTGAAGCGCGACAGGATTATAATTCACCCCTCCACTTT
TRBJ1-1 | 13 | TRBV5-1 | - | - | CASSLMDGAEAFF | TGCGCCAGCAGCTTGATGGACGGGGCTGAAGCTTTCTTT
TRBJ2-7 | 14 | TRBV4-1 | once | - | CASSQDVARGEQYF | TGCGCCAGCAGCCAAGATGTGGCTAGGGGCGAGCAGTACTTC